This T cell receptor beta chain was found in a study of human T cells and chemical hapten exposure. For the study at large: The sensitizing agent was 2% DPC, placed on roughly 2 cm by roughly 2 cm of upper inner arm skin. TCR yields differed between samples (mainly from small differences in pooled library volume).

One entry per CDR3 protein, called by TCRdb with MiXCR from the RACE reads. The sample lists around 56,000 distinct CDR3 sequences; approximately 9.9% were seen once. This sample's time point: pre-sensitization, week 0. Treatment denoted: therapeutic diphenylcyclopropenone sensitization with weekly scalp DPC. V was trimmed by 6 bases and J by 6 bases, leaving 19 bases between them. The CDR3 consists of 15 residues. This clonotype was recorded at least ten times. This sequence originates from a man aged 40-50 years with alopecia areata. Some clones in this sample may be carry-over from other donors' samples. The chain combines TRBV12-3 or TRBV12-4 with TRBJ2-3; D unclear. The sample here was whole blood, taken in connection with sensitization to the hapten diphenylcyclopropenone (DPC). CDR3 nucleotides: TGTGCCAGCAGGCATGACTCCGCTGGAGCGGATACGCAGTATTTT. This codes for CASRHDSAGADTQYF.